Presented here are 9 T cell receptor beta chains from one specimen sequenced in a study of blood T cell repertoires in COVID-19. TCRdb's table, derived via immunoSEQ multiplex PCR, lists solely in-frame clones and lacks some. The top ten clones hold under 6.5% of a sample with 70,000 or so clones, 90% of them seen once. Sequencing was performed on peripheral blood. The receptors shown here come from a woman younger than 35 with acute or convalescent COVID-19.

The chain uses TRBV30 and TRBJ1-2, with 9 positions matching TRBD1. The CDR3 has 14 amino acids. CDR1 and CDR2 from the germline V gene are GTSNPN and SVGIG (reference sequence). J was trimmed by 4 bases and V by 3 bases; bases with no gene match: 6. Here the CDR3 DNA reads TGTGCCTGGAGCCGAGGACAGGGGTTCTATGGCTACACCTTC. Amino acids: CAWSRGQGFYGYTF.

This clone came up once. The rearrangement uses TRBV19 and TRBJ1-1; 8 nucleotides line up with TRBD1. Per germline, CDR1 LNHDA and CDR2 SQIVND (reference sequence). The J segment lost 11 bases and the V segment lost 4 bases, leaving 6 bases of the junction unmatched. The CDR3 covers 12 residues. The CDR3 bases are TGTGCCAGTAGTACCAGGACAGGGCAGGCTTTCTTT. This encodes CASSTRTGQAFF.

This chain joins TRBV4-3 and TRBJ1-1; D ambiguous. Trimming cost V 0 bases and J 5 bases, with 16 bases left between them. The CDR3 is 16 residues long. Germline lookup yields CDR1 LGHNA and CDR2 YSLEER. In DNA form, the CDR3 reads TGCGCCAGCAGCCAAGAGCCCAGCCCGGGTTGGACTGAAGCTTTCTTT. It codes for CASSQEPSPGWTEAFF.

This clone was detected only once. The chain links TRBV7-8 to TRBJ1-2; 7 bases are shared with TRBD1. Germline V gives CDR1 SGHVS, CDR2 FQNEAQ. J gave up 8 bases and V 5 bases, and 8 bases lay outside the gene matches. The CDR3 totals 13 residues. In DNA, the CDR3 is TGTGCCAGCAGCATAGACAGGGAGGGCGGCTACACCTTC. Amino acids: CASSIDREGGYTF.

In regard to this clone: Since no conserved phenylalanine or tryptophan closes the CDR3, a read error is the likely cause. No DNA is shown, since the ends of the CDR3 on it are uncertain; the CDR3 is the one TCRdb lists. The chain has TRBV7-9 and TRBJ2-7; no check of the table's D call, TRBD1, against the DNA was made. The CDR3 adds up to 11 amino acids, both ends counted. The germline V gene has CDR1 SEHNR and CDR2 FQNEAQ (reference sequence). This chain's CDR3 is CASSLGDSLQL.

V gene TRBV30 combines with J gene TRBJ1-2; 11 bases map to TRBD1. Losses at the gene ends were 2 bases for V and 4 bases for J; bases not matched to a gene: 3. This CDR3 has 14 residues. The germline V gene encodes CDR1 GTSNPN and CDR2 SVGIG (reference sequence). The CDR3 region has the DNA TGTGCCTGGAGTCCCGGGACAGGGGGCTATGGCTACACCTTC. Residues: CAWSPGTGGYGYTF.

V usage is TRBV15 and J usage is TRBJ2-7, with D possibly being TRBD1 (5 bases). The V end was cut by 0 bases, the J end by 7 bases, with 10 bases between. Germline-derived CDR1 and CDR2 are LNHNV and YYDKDF (reference sequence). The CDR3 sequence is 13 residues long. The CDR3 loop is CATSRDLREEQYF. CDR3 DNA: TGTGCCACCAGCAGAGATCTCAGGGAAGAGCAGTACTTC.

This chain joins TRBV29-1 and TRBJ1-2; 7 bases agree with TRBD1. The CDR3 loop spans 13 amino acids. In germline, CDR1 is SQVTM, CDR2 ANQGSEA. Germline trimming cut 5 bases from V and 3 bases from J; bases unmatched to any gene: 6. Written as DNA, the CDR3 is TGCAGCGTTCGGACAGGTAGGGACTATGGCTACACCTTC. It specifies CSVRTGRDYGYTF. Filled out from reference TRBV29-1 and TRBJ1-2, the complete variable domain reads SAVISQKPSRDICQRGTSLTIQCQVDSQVTMMFWYRQQPGQSLTLIATANQGSEATYESGFVIDKFPISRPNLTFSTLTVSNMSPEDSSIYLCSVRTGRDYGYTFGSGTRLTVV.

With regard to this clone: In the same sample, other DNA sequences code for this CDR3. The V call is TRBV27, the J call TRBJ2-7; D is possibly TRBD2 (6 bases). This CDR3 is 13 amino acids long. The V gene's germline CDR1 is MNHEY and CDR2 SMNVEV (reference sequence). The ends were cut back, 2 bases at V and 5 bases at J, with 10 bases in the middle. CDR3 nucleotides: TGTGCCAGCAGTTTACGGGGGTCCGACGAGCAGTACTTC. Its translation is CASSLRGSDEQYF.